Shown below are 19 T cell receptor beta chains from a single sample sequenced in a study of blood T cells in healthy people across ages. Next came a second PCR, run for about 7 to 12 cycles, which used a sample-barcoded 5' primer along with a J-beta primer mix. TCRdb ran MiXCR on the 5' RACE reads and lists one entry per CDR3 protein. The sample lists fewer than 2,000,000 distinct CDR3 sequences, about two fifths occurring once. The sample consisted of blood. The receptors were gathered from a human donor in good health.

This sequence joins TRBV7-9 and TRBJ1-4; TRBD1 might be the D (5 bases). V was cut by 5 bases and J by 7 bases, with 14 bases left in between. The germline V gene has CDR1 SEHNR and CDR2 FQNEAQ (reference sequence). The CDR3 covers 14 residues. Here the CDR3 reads CASSLSREAEKLFF. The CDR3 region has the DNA TGTGCCAGCAGCCTTAGCAGGGAGGCTGAAAAACTGTTTTTT.

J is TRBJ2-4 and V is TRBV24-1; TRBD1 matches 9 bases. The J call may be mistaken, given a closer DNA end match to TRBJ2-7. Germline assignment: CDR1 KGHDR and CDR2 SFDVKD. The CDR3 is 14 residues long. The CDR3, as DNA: TGTGCCACCAGTGACCACAGGGGGCGCAACGAGCAGTACTTC. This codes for CATSDHRGRNEQYF.

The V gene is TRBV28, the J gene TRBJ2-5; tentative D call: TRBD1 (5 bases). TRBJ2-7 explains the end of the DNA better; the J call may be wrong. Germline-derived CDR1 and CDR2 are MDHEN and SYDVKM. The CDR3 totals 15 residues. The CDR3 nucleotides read TGTGCCAGCAGTTTAGGACATACCGTACTTTCCGAGCAGTACTTC. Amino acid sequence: CASSLGHTVLSEQYF.

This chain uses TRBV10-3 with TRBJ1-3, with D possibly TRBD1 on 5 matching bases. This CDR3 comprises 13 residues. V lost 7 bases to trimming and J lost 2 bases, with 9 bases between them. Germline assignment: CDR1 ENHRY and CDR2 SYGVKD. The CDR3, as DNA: TGTGCCATCACGCCGACAGCTGGAAACACCATATATTTT. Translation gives CAITPTAGNTIYF.

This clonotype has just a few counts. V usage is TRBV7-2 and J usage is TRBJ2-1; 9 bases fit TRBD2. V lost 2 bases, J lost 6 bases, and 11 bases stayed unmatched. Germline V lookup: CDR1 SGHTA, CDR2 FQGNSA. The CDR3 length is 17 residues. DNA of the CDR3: TGTGCCAGCAGCTTATCGGCGGGGGGGCGGGGGCGCAATGAGCAGTTCTTC. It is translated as CASSLSAGGRGRNEQFF. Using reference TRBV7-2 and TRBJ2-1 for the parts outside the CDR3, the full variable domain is GAGVSQSPSNKVTEKGKDVELRCDPISGHTALYWYRQSLGQGLEFLIYFQGNSAPDKSGLPSDRFSAERTGGSVSTLTIQRTQQEDSAVYLCASSLSAGGRGRNEQFFGPGTRLTVL.

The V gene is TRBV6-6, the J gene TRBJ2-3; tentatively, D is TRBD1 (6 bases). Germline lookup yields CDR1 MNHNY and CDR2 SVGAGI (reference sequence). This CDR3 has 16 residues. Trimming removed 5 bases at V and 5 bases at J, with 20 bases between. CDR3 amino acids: CASSHLGGGGEDTQYF. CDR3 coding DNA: TGTGCCAGCAGTCACCTAGGGGGTGGGGGAGAAGATACGCAGTATTTT.

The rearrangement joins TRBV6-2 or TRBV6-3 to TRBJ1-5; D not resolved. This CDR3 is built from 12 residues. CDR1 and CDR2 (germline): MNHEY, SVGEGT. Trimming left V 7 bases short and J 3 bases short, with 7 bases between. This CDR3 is CASTGPNQPQHF. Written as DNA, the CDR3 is TGTGCCAGCACCGGCCCCAATCAGCCCCAGCATTTT.

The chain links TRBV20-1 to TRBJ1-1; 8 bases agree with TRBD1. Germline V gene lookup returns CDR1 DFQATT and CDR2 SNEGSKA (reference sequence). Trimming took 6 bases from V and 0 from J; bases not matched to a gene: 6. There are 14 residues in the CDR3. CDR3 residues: CSANSGGLNTEAFF. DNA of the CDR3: TGCAGTGCGAACTCAGGGGGCTTGAACACTGAAGCTTTCTTT.

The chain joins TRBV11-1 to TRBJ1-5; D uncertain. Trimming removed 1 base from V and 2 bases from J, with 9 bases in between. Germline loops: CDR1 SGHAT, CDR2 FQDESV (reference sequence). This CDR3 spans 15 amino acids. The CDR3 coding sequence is TGTGCCAGCAGCTTAGACGGATCCCGCAATCAGCCCCAGCATTTT. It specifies CASSLDGSRNQPQHF.

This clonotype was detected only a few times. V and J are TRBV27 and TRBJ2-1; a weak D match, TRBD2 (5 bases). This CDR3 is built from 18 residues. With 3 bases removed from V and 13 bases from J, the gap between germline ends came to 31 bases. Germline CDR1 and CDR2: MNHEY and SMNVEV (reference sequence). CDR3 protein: CASSFGYRLSSSYNGQFF. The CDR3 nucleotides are TGTGCCAGCAGTTTTGGGTACAGACTATCAAGCTCCTACAATGGACAGTTCTTC.

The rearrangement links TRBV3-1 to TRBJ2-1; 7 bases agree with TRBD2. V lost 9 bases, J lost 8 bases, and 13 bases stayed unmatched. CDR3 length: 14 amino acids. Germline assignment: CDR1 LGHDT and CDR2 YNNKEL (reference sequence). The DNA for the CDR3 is TGTGCCAGTCGGGTGAGGAGCGGGGATCATGAGCAGTTCTTC. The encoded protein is CASRVRSGDHEQFF.

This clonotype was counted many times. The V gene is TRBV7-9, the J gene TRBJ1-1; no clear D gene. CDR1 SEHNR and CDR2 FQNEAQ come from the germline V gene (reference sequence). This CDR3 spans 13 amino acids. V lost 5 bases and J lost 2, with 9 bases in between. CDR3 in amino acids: CASSRDPNTEAFF. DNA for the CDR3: TGTGCCAGCAGCCGCGACCCAAACACTGAAGCTTTCTTT. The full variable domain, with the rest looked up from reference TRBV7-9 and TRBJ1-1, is DTGVSQNPRHKITKRGQNVTFRCDPISEHNRLYWYRQTLGQGPEFLTYFQNEAQLEKSRLLSDRFSAERPKGSFSTLEIQRTEQGDSAMYLCASSRDPNTEAFFGQGTRLTVV.

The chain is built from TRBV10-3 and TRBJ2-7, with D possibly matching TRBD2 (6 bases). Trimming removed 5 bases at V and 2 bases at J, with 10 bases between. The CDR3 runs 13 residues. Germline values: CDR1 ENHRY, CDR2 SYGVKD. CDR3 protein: CAISSGTAYEQYF. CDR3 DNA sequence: TGTGCCATCAGTTCCGGGACTGCCTACGAGCAGTACTTC.

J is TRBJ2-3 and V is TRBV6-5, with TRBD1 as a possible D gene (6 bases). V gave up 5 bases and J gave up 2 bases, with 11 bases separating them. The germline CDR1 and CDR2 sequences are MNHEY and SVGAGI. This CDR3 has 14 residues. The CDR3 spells CASSHDRNTDTQYF. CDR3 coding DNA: TGTGCCAGCAGTCACGACAGGAACACAGATACGCAGTATTTT.

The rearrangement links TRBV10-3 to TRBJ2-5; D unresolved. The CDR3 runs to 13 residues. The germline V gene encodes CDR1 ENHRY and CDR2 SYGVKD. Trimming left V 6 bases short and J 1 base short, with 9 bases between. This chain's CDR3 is CAIRGTVQETQYF. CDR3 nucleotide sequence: TGTGCCATCAGGGGAACAGTCCAAGAGACCCAGTACTTC.

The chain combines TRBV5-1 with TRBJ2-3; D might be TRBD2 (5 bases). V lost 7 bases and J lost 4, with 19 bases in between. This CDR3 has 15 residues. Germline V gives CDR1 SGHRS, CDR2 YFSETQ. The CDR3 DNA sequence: TGCGCCAGCTGCTCCCGGGCGGGCGTAGCAGATACGCAGTATTTT. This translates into CASCSRAGVADTQYF.

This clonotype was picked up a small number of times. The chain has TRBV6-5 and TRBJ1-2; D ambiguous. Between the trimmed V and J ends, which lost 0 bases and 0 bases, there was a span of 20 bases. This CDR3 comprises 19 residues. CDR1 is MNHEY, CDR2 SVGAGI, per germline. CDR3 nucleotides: TGTGCCAGCAGTTACTCCCTAGGGCGTTCAGGCCAAGCTAACTATGGCTACACCTTC. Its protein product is CASSYSLGRSGQANYGYTF.

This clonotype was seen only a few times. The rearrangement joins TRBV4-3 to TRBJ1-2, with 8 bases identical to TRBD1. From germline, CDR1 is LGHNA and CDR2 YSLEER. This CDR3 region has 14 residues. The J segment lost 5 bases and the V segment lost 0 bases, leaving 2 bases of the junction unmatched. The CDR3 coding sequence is TGCGCCAGCAGCCAAGATAACAGGGGGTATGGCTACACCTTC. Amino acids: CASSQDNRGYGYTF.

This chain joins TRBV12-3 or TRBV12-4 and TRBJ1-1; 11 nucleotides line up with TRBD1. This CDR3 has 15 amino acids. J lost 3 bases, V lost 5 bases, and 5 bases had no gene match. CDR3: CASSAGQGAYTEAFF. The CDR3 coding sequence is TGTGCCAGCAGTGCTGGACAGGGGGCGTACACTGAAGCTTTCTTT.